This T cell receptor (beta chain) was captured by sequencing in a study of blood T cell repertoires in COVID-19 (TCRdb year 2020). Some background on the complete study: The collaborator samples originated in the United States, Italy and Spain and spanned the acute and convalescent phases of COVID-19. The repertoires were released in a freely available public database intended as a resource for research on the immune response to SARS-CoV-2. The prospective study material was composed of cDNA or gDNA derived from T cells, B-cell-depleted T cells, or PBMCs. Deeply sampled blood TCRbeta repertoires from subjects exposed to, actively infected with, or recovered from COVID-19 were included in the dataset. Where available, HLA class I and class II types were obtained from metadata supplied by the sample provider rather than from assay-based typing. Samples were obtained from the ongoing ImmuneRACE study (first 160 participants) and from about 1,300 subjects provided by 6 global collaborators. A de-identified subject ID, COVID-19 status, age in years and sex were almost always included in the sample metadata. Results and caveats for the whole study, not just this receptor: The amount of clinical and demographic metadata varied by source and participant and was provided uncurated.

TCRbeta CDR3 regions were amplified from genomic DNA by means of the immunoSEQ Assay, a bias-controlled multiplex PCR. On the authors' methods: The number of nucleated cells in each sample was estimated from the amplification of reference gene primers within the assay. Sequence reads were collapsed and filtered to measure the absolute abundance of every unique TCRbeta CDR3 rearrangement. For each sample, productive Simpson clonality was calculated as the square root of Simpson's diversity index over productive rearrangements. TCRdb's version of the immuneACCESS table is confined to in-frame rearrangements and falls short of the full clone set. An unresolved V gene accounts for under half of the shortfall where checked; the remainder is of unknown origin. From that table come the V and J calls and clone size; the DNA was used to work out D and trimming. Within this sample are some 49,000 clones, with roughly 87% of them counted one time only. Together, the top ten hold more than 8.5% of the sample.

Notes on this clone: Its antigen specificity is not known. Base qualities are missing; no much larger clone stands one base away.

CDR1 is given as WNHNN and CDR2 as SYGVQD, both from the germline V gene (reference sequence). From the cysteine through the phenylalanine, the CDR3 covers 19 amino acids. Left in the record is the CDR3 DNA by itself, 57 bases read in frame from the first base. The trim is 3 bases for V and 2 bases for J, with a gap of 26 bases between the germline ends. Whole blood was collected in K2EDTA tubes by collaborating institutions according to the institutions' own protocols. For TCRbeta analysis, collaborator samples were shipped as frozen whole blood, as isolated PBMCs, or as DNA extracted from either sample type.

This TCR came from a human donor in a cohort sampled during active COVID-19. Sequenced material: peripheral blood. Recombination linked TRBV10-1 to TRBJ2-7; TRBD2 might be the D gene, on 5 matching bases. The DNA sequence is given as TGCGCCAGCAGTGACTCTCGCCCCGCGGAGCCTACTAGAGCCTACGAGCAGTACTTC. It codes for CASSDSRPAEPTRAYEQYF.